The 10 T cell receptor beta chains presented below share a single source sample, sequenced in a study of blood T cell repertoires in COVID-19. Profiling relied on immunoSEQ multiplex PCR, and the TCRdb table lists in-frame clones only, not all of them. The table has tens of thousands of clones, more than 80% seen once. Sequenced: peripheral blood. The source of these receptors is a human donor in a cohort sampled during active COVID-19.

This clone was observed a few times. The genes are TRBV6-5 and TRBJ1-2; D might be TRBD1 (6 bases). Germline CDR1 is MNHEY and CDR2 is SVGAGI. This CDR3 is built from 15 residues. V lost 7 bases and J 1 base, leaving 16 bases between the germline ends. The CDR3 region is CASTRGDTLNYGYTF. Here the CDR3 DNA reads TGTGCCAGCACCCGAGGGGACACCCTTAACTATGGCTACACCTTC.

The chain is built from TRBV3-1 (or the pseudogene TRBV3-2) and TRBJ2-1, with 7 nucleotides matching TRBD1. This CDR3 contains 15 residues. V dropped 3 bases and J dropped 0; count of bases not matched to a gene: 2. Germline V CDR1 and CDR2: LGHDT, YNNKEL (reference sequence). The CDR3 sequence: CASSQRGLSYNEQFF. The CDR3 DNA follows: TGTGCCAGCAGCCAGAGGGGGCTCTCCTACAATGAGCAGTTCTTC.

V and J are TRBV19 and TRBJ2-1; D is possibly TRBD2 (6 bases). The V end was cut by 3 bases, the J end by 2 bases, with 11 bases between. This CDR3 region has 15 residues. The germline gives CDR1 LNHDA, CDR2 SQIVND (reference sequence). CDR3 nucleotides: TGTGCCAGTAGTATGGGACTTAATGCCTACAATGAGCAGTTCTTC. Translating it yields CASSMGLNAYNEQFF.

The V call is TRBV30, the J call TRBJ2-5; maybe TRBD2 (6 bases). Trimming took off 1 base at V and 5 bases at J, with 17 bases between the two ends. This CDR3 is 15 amino acids long. CDR1 and CDR2 (germline): GTSNPN, SVGIG (reference sequence). This chain's CDR3 is CAWSEARGVGETQYF. CDR3 coding DNA: TGTGCCTGGAGTGAGGCGCGGGGAGTCGGGGAGACCCAGTACTTC.

This chain links TRBV6-5 with TRBJ2-1; the D gene is possibly TRBD2 (5 bases). The germline V and J ends were trimmed by 6 bases and 0 bases, with 12 bases remaining between them. This CDR3 is built from 15 residues. Germline-derived CDR1 and CDR2 are MNHEY and SVGAGI. CDR3 region: CASSRTFSSYNEQFF. CDR3 DNA: TGTGCCAGCAGCAGGACTTTTAGCTCCTACAATGAGCAGTTCTTC.

The chain couples TRBV19 to TRBJ2-1; no definite D call. The germline V and J ends were trimmed by 4 bases and 4 bases, with 5 bases remaining between them. Germline V CDR1 and CDR2: LNHDA, SQIVND (reference sequence). This CDR3 region has 12 residues. This CDR3 reads CASSTQYNEQFF. The DNA of the CDR3 is TGTGCCAGTAGTACTCAGTACAATGAGCAGTTCTTC.

The rearrangement links TRBV3-1 (or the pseudogene TRBV3-2) to TRBJ2-5; TRBD2 matches at 7 bases. Trimming cost V 0 bases and J 7 bases; bases outside gene matches: 5. Germline CDR1 reads LGHDT; CDR2 reads YNNKEL (reference sequence). The CDR3 has 14 residues. CDR3 coding DNA: TGTGCCAGCAGCCAAGAAGGACTAGGTGGGACCCAGTACTTC. Translated: CASSQEGLGGTQYF.

This sequence joins TRBV29-1 and TRBJ2-5; 8 nucleotides line up with TRBD1. The CDR3 sequence is 14 residues long. Germline trimming cut 3 bases from V and 2 bases from J; bases unmatched to any gene: 5. Germline V gene lookup returns CDR1 SQVTM and CDR2 ANQGSEA. CDR3 sequence reads: CSVERQGKQETQYF. CDR3 coding DNA: TGCAGCGTTGAGAGACAGGGGAAGCAAGAGACCCAGTACTTC.

The chain uses TRBV5-1 and TRBJ1-5; D ambiguous. The CDR3 is 17 amino acids. Germline values: CDR1 SGHRS, CDR2 YFSETQ. Trimming removed 4 bases from V and 0 bases from J, with 17 bases in between. CDR3 DNA sequence: TGCGCCAGCAGCATGGAACCGACGGGTTATAGCAATCAGCCCCAGCATTTT. Amino acid sequence: CASSMEPTGYSNQPQHF.

This clone was found once. The rearrangement uses TRBV5-1 and TRBJ2-3; possibly TRBD1 for D (5 bases). The V gene's germline CDR1 is SGHRS and CDR2 YFSETQ. V was pared by 8 bases and J by 0 bases, with 13 bases between. This CDR3 has 14 residues. CDR3 region: CASKTEASTDTQYF. The DNA of the CDR3 is TGCGCCAGTAAGACAGAAGCTAGCACAGATACGCAGTATTTT.